Described below is a single T cell receptor beta chain sequence and its context. Its specificity is unknown. Partitioning of CD4+ cells yielded a CD45RA+ naive subset and a CD45RA-negative memory subset. CDR1 and CDR2 from the germline V gene are SGHRS and YFSETQ. This CDR3 comprises 15 residues. V lost 5 bases and J 0 bases, leaving 11 bases between the germline ends. The repertoire was sequenced with immunoSEQ multiplex PCR; TCRdb's copy has only in-frame clones and lacks some. The data show 550,000 to 700,000 clones, roughly 72% seen once. The data derive from a study of shared clonotypes between healthy human individuals. Study outcomes and limitations: Large sequencing depth failed to make sorted-subset sequencing complete, rarefaction showed. A generally larger estimated richness was seen in naive subsets than in memory subsets. In contrast to clonotypes shared by all four donors, non-shared clonotypes had lower generation probabilities.

This chain uses TRBV5-1 with TRBJ1-4; no clear D gene. The sequence was obtained from a woman aged 30 to 39 in good health. Source material: memory CD4+ T cells sorted from blood. Documented subset: CD45RA-negative fraction. The CDR3 DNA sequence: TGCGCCAGCAGTCTCGGGTATGCAACTAATGAAAAACTGTTTTTT. Protein product: CASSLGYATNEKLFF.